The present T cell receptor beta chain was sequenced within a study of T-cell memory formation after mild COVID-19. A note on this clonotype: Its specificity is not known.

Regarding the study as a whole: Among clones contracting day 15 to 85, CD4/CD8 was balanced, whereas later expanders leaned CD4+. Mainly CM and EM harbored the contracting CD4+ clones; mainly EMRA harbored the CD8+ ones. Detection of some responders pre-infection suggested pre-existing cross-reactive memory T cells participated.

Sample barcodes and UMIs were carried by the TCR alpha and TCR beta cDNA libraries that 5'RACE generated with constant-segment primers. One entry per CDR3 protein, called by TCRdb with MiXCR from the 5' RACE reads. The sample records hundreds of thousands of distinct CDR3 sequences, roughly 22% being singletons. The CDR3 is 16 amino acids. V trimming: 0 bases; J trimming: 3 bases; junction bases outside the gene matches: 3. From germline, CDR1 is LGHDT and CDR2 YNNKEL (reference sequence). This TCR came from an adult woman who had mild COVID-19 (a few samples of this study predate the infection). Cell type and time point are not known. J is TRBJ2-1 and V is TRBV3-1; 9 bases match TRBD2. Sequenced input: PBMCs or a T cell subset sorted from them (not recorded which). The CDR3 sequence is CASSQDRLADYNEQFF. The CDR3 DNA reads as TGTGCCAGCAGCCAAGATCGACTAGCGGACTACAATGAGCAGTTCTTC.